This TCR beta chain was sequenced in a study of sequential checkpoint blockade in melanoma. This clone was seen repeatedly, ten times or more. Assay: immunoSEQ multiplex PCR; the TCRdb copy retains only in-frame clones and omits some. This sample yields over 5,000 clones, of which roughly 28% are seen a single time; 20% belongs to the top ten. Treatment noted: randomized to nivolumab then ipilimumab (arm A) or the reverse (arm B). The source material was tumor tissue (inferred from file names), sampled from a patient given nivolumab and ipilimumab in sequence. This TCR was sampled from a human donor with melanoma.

The CDR3 sequence: CASSLPRTGPGRYGYTF. The CDR3 DNA reads as TGTGCCAGCAGCTTGCCCCGGACAGGGCCAGGGCGCTATGGCTACACCTTC. The chain has TRBV7-7 and TRBJ1-2; TRBD1 agrees at 8 bases. V trimming: 3 bases; J trimming: 4 bases; junction bases outside the gene matches: 13. From germline, CDR1 is SSHAT and CDR2 FNYEAQ (reference sequence). The CDR3 consists of 17 residues.